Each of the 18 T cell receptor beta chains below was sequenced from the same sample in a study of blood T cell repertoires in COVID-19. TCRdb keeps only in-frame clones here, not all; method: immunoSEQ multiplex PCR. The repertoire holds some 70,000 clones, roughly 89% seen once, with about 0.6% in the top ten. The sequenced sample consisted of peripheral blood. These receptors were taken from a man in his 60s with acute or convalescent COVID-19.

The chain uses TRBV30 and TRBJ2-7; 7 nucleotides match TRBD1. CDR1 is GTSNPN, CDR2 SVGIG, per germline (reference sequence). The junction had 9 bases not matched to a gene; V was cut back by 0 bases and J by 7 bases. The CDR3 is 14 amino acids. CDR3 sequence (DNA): TGTGCCTGGAGTGTACTTAGGGGGCGTATGGAGCAGTACTTC. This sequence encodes CAWSVLRGRMEQYF.

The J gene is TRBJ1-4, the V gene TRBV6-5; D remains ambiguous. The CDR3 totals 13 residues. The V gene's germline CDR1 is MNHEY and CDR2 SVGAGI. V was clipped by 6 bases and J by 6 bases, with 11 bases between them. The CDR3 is CASRTGTHEKLFF. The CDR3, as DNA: TGTGCCAGCAGGACGGGAACCCATGAAAAACTGTTTTTT.

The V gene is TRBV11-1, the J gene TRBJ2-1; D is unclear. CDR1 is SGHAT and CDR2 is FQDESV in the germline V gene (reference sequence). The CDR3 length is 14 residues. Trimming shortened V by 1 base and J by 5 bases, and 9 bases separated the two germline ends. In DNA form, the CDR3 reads TGTGCCAGCAGCTTAGGTCTAGTCAACAATGAGCAGTTCTTC. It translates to CASSLGLVNNEQFF.

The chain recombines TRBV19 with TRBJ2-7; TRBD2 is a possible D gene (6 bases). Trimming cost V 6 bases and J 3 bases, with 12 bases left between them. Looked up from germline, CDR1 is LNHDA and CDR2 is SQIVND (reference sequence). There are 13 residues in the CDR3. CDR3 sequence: CASSKGLDYEQYF. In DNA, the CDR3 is TGTGCCAGTAGCAAGGGACTGGACTACGAGCAGTACTTC.

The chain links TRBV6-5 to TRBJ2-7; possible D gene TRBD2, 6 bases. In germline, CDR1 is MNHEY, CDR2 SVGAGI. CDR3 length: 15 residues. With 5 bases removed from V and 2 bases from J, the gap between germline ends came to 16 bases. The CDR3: CASSILASSTYEQYF. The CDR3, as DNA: TGTGCCAGCAGTATACTAGCTTCGAGCACCTACGAGCAGTACTTC.

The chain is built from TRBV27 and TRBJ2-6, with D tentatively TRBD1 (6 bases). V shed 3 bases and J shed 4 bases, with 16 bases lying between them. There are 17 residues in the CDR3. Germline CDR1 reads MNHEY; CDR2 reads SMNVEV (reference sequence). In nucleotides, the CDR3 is TGTGCCAGCAGTTTCGGGCAGGGGTTCACCGGGGCCAACGTCCTGACTTTC. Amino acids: CASSFGQGFTGANVLTF.

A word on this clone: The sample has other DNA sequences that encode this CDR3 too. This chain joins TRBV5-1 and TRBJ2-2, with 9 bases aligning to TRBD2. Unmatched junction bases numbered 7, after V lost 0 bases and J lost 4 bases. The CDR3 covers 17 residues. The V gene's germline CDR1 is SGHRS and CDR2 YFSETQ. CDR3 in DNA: TGCGCCAGCAGCTTGGCGGCGTCTAGCGGGGCCACCGGGGAGCTGTTTTTT. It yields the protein CASSLAASSGATGELFF.

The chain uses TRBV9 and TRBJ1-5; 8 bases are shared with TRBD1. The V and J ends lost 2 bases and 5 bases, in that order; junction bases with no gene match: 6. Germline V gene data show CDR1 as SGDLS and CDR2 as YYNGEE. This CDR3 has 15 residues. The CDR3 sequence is CASSVDGTGHQPQHF. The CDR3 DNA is TGTGCCAGCAGCGTCGACGGGACAGGTCATCAGCCCCAGCATTTT.

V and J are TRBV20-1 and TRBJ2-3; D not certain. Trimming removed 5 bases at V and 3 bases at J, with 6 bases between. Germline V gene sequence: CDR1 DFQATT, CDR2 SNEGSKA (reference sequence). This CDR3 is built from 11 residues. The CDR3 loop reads CSALVTDTQYF. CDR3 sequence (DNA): TGCAGTGCTTTAGTGACAGATACGCAGTATTTT.

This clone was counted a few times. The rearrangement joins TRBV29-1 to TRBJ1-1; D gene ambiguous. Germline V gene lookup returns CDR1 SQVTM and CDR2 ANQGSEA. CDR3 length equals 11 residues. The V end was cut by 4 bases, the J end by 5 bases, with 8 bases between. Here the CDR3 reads CSVGGDTEAFF. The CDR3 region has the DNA TGCAGCGTTGGAGGTGATACTGAAGCTTTCTTT.

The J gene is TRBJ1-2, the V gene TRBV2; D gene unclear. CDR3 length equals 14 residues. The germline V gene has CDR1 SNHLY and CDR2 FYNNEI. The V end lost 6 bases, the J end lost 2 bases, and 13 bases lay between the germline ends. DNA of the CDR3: TGTGCCAGCAGAGAAACCGGGGTAAACTATGGCTACACCTTC. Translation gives CASRETGVNYGYTF.

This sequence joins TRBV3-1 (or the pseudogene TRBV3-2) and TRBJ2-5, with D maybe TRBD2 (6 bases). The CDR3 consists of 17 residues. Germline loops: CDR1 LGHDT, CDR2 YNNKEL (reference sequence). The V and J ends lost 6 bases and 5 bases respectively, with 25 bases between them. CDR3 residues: CASRSYRDSWEKETQYF. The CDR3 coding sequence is TGTGCCAGCAGGTCCTACCGGGACTCATGGGAAAAGGAGACCCAGTACTTC.

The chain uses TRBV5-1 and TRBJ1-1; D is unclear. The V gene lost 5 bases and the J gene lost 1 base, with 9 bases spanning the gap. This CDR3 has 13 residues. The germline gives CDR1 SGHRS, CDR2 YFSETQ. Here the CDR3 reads CASSQSGNTEAFF. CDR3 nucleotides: TGCGCCAGCAGTCAGTCTGGGAACACTGAAGCTTTCTTT.

CDR3 loop: CASSLNRNSPLHF. As DNA, the CDR3 is TGTGCCAGCAGCTTGAACAGAAATTCACCCCTCCACTTT. This chain uses TRBV7-3 with TRBJ1-6; D not certain. From germline, CDR1 is SGHTA and CDR2 FQGTGA. This CDR3 is built from 13 residues. V lost 3 bases and J 7 bases, leaving 7 bases between the germline ends. Based on the CDR3 plus reference TRBV7-3 and TRBJ1-6, the full variable domain is GAGVSQTPSNKVTEKGKYVELRCDPISGHTALYWYRQSLGQGPEFLIYFQGTGAADDSGLPNDRFFAVRPEGSVSTLKIQRTERGDSAVYLCASSLNRNSPLHFGNGTRLTVT.

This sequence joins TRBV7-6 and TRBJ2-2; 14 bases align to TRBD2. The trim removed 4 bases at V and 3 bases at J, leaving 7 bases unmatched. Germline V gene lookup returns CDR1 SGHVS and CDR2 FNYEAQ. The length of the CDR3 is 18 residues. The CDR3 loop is CASSYPTSGRADTGELFF. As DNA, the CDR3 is TGTGCCAGCAGCTACCCGACTAGCGGGAGGGCCGACACCGGGGAGCTGTTTTTT.

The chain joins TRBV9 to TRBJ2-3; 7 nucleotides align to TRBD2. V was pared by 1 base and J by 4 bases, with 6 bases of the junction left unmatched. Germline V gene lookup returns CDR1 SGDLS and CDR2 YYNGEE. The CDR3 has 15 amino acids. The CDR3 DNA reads TGTGCCAGCAGCGTAAGCGGGGCCTCTTCAGATACGCAGTATTTT. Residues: CASSVSGASSDTQYF. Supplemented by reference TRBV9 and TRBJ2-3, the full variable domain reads DSGVTQTPKHLITATGQRVTLRCSPRSGDLSVYWYQQSLDQGLQFLIQYYNGEERAKGNILERFSAQQFPDLHSELNLSSLELGDSALYFCASSVSGASSDTQYFGPGTRLTVL.

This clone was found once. CDR3 sequence: CASSLGGGRGDTQYF. The CDR3 region has the DNA TGTGCCAGCAGTTTAGGGGGGGGGAGGGGAGATACGCAGTATTTT. The chain links TRBV28 to TRBJ2-3; TRBD2 matches 7 bases. V lost 2 bases and J lost 5; bases outside the gene matches: 7. The CDR3 covers 15 residues. CDR1 is MDHEN and CDR2 is SYDVKM in the germline V gene. The whole variable domain, remainder taken from reference TRBV28 and TRBJ2-3, is DVKVTQSSRYLVKRTGEKVFLECVQDMDHENMFWYRQDPGLGLRLIYFSYDVKMKEKGDIPEGYSVSREKKERFSLILESASTNQTSMYLCASSLGGGRGDTQYFGPGTRLTVL.

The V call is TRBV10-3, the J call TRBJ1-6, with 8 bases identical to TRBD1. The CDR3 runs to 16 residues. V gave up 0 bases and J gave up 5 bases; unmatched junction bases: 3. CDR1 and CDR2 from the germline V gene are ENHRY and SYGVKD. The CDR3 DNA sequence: TGTGCCATCAGTGAGTCGACGGGACAGGATAATTCACCCCTCCACTTT. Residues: CAISESTGQDNSPLHF.